This TCR beta chain was captured by sequencing in a study of cytomegalovirus exposure and HLA in healthy donors. Study-level results: Despite most TCR sequences being rare, some public TCRs occurred in many donors. A list of about 160 TCR beta chains associated with cytomegalovirus was given.

Germline CDR1 LNHDA, CDR2 SQIVND (reference sequence). This CDR3 has 14 amino acids. V dropped 6 bases and J dropped 10; count of bases not matched to a gene: 11. It was the approximately 120-subject validation cohort, separate from the approximately 620-subject first cohort, to which the donors belonged. This clone has just a few counts. Its antigen remains unidentified. Sequencing used immunoSEQ multiplex PCR; TCRdb keeps in-frame clones, though not all of them. This sample has around 150,000 clones, with around 92% found just once. The sequencing input was PBMCs. This chain connects TRBV19 to TRBJ1-1, with TRBD1 matching over 10 bases. The TCR originated in a young man in good health and CMV-seropositive. The chain's CDR3 is CASSPQTGGFGAFF. In DNA form, the CDR3 reads TGTGCCAGTAGCCCTCAGACAGGGGGCTTTGGAGCTTTCTTT. The entire variable domain, with the rest obtained from reference TRBV19 and TRBJ1-1, is as follows: DGGITQSPKYLFRKEGQNVTLSCEQNLNHDAMYWYRQDPGQGLRLIYYSQIVNDFQKGDIAEGYSVSREKKESFPLTVTSAQKNPTAFYLCASSPQTGGFGAFFGQGTRLTVV.